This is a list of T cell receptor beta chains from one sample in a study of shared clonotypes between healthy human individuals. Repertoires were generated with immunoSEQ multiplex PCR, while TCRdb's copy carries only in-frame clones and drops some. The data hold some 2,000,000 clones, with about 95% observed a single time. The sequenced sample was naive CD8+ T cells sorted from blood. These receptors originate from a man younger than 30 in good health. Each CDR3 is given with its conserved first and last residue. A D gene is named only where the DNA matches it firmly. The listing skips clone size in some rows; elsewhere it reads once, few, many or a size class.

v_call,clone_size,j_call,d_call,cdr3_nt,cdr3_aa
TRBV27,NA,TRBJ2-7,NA,TGTGCCAGCAGTCCCTCTGGGGGGAATAACGAGCAGTACTTC,CASSPSGGNNEQYF
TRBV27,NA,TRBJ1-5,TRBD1,TGTGCCAGCAGTTTATCGCAGGGGGTTCAGCCCCAGCATTTT,CASSLSQGVQPQHF
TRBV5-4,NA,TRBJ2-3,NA,TGTGCCAGCAGCTTGGATGTAGTGCCAGCACTAGATACGCAGTATTTT,CASSLDVVPALDTQYF
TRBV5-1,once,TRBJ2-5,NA,TGCGCCAGCAGCTTGCTCTTAGGGTTGACGGGGGAGCAAGAGACCCAGTACTTC,CASSLLLGLTGEQETQYF
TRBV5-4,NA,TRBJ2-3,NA,TGTGCCAGCAGCTTGGACGGGGGTCAAGATACGCAGTATTTT,CASSLDGGQDTQYF
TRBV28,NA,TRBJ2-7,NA,TGTGCCAGCAGTTTAACCGGGGAGTCAAGCGAGCAGTACTTC,CASSLTGESSEQYF
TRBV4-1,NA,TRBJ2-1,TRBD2,TGCGCCAGCAGCCAAGATCGGGGGGAGGGAAATGAGCAGTTCTTC,CASSQDRGEGNEQFF
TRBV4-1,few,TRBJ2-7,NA,TGCGCCAGCAGCCAAGATGGCTACGAGCAGTACTTC,CASSQDGYEQYF
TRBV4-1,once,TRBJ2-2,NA,TGCGCCAGCAGCCAAGGTCCGTGGGAAACCGGGGAGCTGTTTTTT,CASSQGPWETGELFF
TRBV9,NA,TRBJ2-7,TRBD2,TGTGCCAGCAGCCCGGGACTAGCGGGGACCTACGAGCAGTACTTC,CASSPGLAGTYEQYF
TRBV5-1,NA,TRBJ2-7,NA,TGCGCCAGCAGCTTTTCGGGCGAGCAGTACTTC,CASSFSGEQYF
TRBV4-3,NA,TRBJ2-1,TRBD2,TGCGCCAGCAGCCACAGGACTAGTTTCAATGAGCAGTTCTTC,CASSHRTSFNEQFF
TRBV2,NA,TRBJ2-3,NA,TGTGCCAGCAGTGAAGATCCAACTAGCACAGATACGCAGTATTTT,CASSEDPTSTDTQYF
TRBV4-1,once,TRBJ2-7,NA,TGCGCCAGCAGCCAAGAAGGGTTCTCCTACGAGCAGTACTTC,CASSQEGFSYEQYF
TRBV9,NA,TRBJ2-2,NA,TGTGCCAGCAGCCCCAGCCGTGGGTGGGGCGGGGAGCTGTTTTTT,CASSPSRGWGGELFF
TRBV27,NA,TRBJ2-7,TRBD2,TGTGCCAGCGGGGAGGGTATCTCCTACGAGCAGTACTTC,CASGEGISYEQYF
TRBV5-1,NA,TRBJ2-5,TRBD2,TGCGCCAGCAGCTACCGACTAGCGGGGGGCAACCAAGAGACCCAGTACTTC,CASSYRLAGGNQETQYF
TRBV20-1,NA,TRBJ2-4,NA,TGCAGTGCTAGTATAGAAGGCATTCAGTACTTC,CSASIEGIQYF
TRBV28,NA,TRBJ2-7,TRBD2,TGTGCCAGCAGTTTTTCTTCGGCTAGCGGGGAGTACGAGCAGTACTTC,CASSFSSASGEYEQYF
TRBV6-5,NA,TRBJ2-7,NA,TGTGCCAGCAGACTTACGCAGGGTCCCTACGAGCAGTACTTC,CASRLTQGPYEQYF
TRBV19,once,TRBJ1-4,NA,TGTGCCAGTAGTGTCTTCGGCGAAAAACTGTTTTTT,CASSVFGEKLFF
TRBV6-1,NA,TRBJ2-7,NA,TGTGCCAGCAGTGAAGCATCCCTGCCCTGGCAGTACTTC,CASSEASLPWQYF
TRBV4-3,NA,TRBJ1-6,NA,TGCGCCAGCAGCCAAGATTTCAATTCACCCCTCCACTTT,CASSQDFNSPLHF
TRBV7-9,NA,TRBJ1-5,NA,TGTGCCAGCAGCTTTTCGAATCAGCCCCAGCATTTT,CASSFSNQPQHF
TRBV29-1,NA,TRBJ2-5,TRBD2,TGCAGCGTTGGAGGACTAGCGGCGGAAACCCAGTACTTC,CSVGGLAAETQYF
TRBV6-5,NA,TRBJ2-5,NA,TGTGCCAGCAGTTACAGGGAATACCAAGAGACCCAGTACTTC,CASSYREYQETQYF
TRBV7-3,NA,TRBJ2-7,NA,TGTGCCAGCAGCTTAACACAGGGCTACGAGCAGTACTTC,CASSLTQGYEQYF
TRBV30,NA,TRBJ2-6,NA,TGTGCCTGGAGTGTACCGGATAACTCTGGGGCCAACGTCCTGACTTTC,CAWSVPDNSGANVLTF
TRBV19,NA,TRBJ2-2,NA,TGTGCCAGTAGTGTTGATGGCTCCACCGGGGAGCTGTTTTTT,CASSVDGSTGELFF
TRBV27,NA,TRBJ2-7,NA,TGTGCCAGCAGCCCCGCGTCCTCCTCCACCCCCTACGAGCAGTACTTC,CASSPASSSTPYEQYF
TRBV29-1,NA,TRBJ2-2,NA,TGCAGCGTTCAGATAACCGGGGAGCTGTTTTTT,CSVQITGELFF
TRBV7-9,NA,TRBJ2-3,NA,TGTGCCAGCAGCCCCCGGGCTGCTAGCACAGATACGCAGTATTTT,CASSPRAASTDTQYF
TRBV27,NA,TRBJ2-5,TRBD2,TGTGCCAGCAGTTTATCTTGGGGGGGAGAAGAGACCCAGTACTTC,CASSLSWGGEETQYF
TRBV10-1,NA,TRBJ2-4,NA,TGCGCCAGCAGTGTGCCAGGCCAAGTGAGCAAAAACATTCAGTACTTC,CASSVPGQVSKNIQYF
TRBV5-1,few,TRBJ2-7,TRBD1,TGCGCCAGCAGCTTGGTTCAGACAGGGGGCGAGCAGTACTTC,CASSLVQTGGEQYF
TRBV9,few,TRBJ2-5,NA,TGTGCCAGCACTCCAGGGCAAGGAAGACAGACCCAGTACTTC,CASTPGQGRQTQYF
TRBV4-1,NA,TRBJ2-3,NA,TGCGCCAGCAGCCAAGATGGAATGGTCGGCACAGATACGCAGTATTTT,CASSQDGMVGTDTQYF
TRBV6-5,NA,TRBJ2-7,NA,TGTGCCAGCAGTTACTCCTCCGGGGAGCACAGCTACGAGCAGTACTTC,CASSYSSGEHSYEQYF
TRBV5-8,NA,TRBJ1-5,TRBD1,TGTGCCAGCAGCTATTTGACAGGGGGAGAGCCCCAGCATTTT,CASSYLTGGEPQHF
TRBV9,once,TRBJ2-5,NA,TGTGCCAGCAGCGTAGGATGGACAGAACAAGAGACCCAGTACTTC,CASSVGWTEQETQYF
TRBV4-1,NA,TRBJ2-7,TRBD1,TGCGCCAGCAGCCAGGGGACAGGGTATCGCGAGCAGTACTTC,CASSQGTGYREQYF
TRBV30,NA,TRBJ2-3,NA,TGTGCCTGGAGTTTAGGGTTCACAGATACGCAGTATTTT,CAWSLGFTDTQYF
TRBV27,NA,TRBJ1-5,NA,TGTGCCAGCAGTTCTGGCAGTAGCAATCAGCCCCAGCATTTT,CASSSGSSNQPQHF
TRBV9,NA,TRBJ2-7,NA,TGTGCCAGCGGTCGGGACCCACCCTACGAGCAGTACTTC,CASGRDPPYEQYF
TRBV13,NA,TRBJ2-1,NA,TGTGCCAGCAGCCAGGGGCAGGGGTCCTACAATGAGCAGTTCTTC,CASSQGQGSYNEQFF
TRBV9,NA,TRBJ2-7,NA,TGTGCCAGCAGCGTAGGCGACAGTACCTACGAGCAGTACTTC,CASSVGDSTYEQYF
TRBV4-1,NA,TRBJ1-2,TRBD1,TGCGCCAGCAGCCAACGAGATACAGGGGGGACCTATGGCTACACCTTC,CASSQRDTGGTYGYTF
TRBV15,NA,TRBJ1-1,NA,TGTGCCACCAGCAGAGATGGAGGATTAAACACTGAAGCTTTCTTT,CATSRDGGLNTEAFF
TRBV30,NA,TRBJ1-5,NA,TGTGCCTGGAGTGCGGGGCAGGGCGCTCAGCCCCAGCATTTT,CAWSAGQGAQPQHF
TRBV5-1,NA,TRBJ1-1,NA,TGCGCCAGCAGCTTCCGGACAGCCAACACTGAAGCTTTCTTT,CASSFRTANTEAFF
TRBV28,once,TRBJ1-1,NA,TGTGCCAGCAGTCCGCTCGGACTGGGCGGGAACACTGAAGCTTTCTTT,CASSPLGLGGNTEAFF
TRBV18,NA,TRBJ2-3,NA,TGTGCCAGCTCACCCCCGGAACTAAGCACAGATACGCAGTATTTT,CASSPPELSTDTQYF
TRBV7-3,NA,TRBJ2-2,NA,TGTGCCAGCAGCTTAAAGCCCGGGGAGCTGTTTTTT,CASSLKPGELFF
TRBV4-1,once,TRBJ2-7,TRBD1,TGCGCCAGCAGCCAAGAAGGCGGCTGGACAGGGTCGTACGAGCAGTACTTC,CASSQEGGWTGSYEQYF
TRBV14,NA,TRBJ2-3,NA,TGTGCCAGCAGCCTAGCGGCGACAGATACGCAGTATTTT,CASSLAATDTQYF
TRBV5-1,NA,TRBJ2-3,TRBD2,TGCGCCAGCAGCTTGGATTATCTGGGCGGGGGACCCACAGATACGCAGTATTTT,CASSLDYLGGGPTDTQYF
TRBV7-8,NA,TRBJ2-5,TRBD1,TGTGCCAGCAGCTTAGGTAGTCCGGACAGGGGCCAAGAGACCCAGTACTTC,CASSLGSPDRGQETQYF
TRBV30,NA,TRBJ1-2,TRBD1,TGTGCCTGGACGTTACAGGGGAACTATGGCTACACCTTC,CAWTLQGNYGYTF
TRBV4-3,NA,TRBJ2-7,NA,TGCGCCAGCAGCCAAGATGCGGGAAGTTCCTACGAGCAGTACTTC,CASSQDAGSSYEQYF